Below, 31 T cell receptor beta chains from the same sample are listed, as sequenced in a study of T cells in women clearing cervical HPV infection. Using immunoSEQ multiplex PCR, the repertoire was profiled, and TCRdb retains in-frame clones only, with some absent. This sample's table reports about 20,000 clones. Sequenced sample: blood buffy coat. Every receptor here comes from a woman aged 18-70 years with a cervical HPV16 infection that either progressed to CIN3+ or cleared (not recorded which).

CDR3 DNA, as far as it was read: TGCAGTGCTAGAGATAACAGGGGATCCGGGGAG. Its protein is CSARDNRGSGE. The complete CDR3 sequence is CSARDNRGSGELFF. The chain uses TRBV20-1 and TRBJ2-2, with 7 bases identical to TRBD1. Sequencing ends 3 residues short of the CDR3 end; the germline J gene provides the rest. This CDR3 is 14 amino acids long. Trimming cost V 0 bases and J 6 bases; bases outside gene matches: 4. The V gene's germline CDR1 is DFQATT and CDR2 SNEGSKA (reference sequence).

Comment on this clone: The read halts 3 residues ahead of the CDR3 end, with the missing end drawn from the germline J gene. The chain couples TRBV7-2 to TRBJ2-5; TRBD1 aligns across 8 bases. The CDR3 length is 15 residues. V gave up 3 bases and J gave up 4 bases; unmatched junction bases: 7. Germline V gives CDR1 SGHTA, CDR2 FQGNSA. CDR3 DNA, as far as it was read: TGTGCCAGCAGCTTTATGACAGGGGTGGGAGAGACC. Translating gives CASSFMTGVGET. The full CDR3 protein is CASSFMTGVGETQYF. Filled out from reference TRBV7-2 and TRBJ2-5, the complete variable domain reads GAGVSQSPSNKVTEKGKDVELRCDPISGHTALYWYRQSLGQGLEFLIYFQGNSAPDKSGLPSDRFSAERTGGSVSTLTIQRTQQEDSAVYLCASSFMTGVGETQYFGPGTRLLVL.

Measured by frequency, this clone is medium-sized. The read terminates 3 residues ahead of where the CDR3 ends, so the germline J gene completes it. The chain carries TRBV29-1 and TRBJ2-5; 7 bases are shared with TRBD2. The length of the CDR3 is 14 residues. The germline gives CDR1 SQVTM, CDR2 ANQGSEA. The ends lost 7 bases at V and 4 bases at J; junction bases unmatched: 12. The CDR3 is CSASTSAMIETQYF. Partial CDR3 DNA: TGCAGCGCCTCAACTAGCGCGATGATAGAGACC. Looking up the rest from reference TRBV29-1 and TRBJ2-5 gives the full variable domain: SAVISQKPSRDICQRGTSLTIQCQVDSQVTMMFWYRQQPGQSLTLIATANQGSEATYESGFVIDKFPISRPNLTFSTLTVSNMSPEDSSIYLCSASTSAMIETQYFGPGTRLLVL.

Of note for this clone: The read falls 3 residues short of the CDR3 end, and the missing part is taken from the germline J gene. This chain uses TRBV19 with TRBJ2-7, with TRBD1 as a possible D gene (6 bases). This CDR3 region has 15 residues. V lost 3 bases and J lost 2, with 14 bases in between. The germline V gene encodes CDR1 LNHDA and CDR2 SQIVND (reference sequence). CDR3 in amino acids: CASSMSGTPAYEQYF. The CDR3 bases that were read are TGTGCCAGTAGTATGTCCGGGACACCAGCCTACGAG.

The sequenced part of the CDR3 DNA is TGTGCCAGCAGACAGGACCTCGGGTACGAG. This encodes CASRQDLGYE. In full, the CDR3 is CASRQDLGYEQYF. The rearrangement links TRBV2 to TRBJ2-7; TRBD1 might be the D (5 bases). The CDR3 end is not reached by the read, which stops 3 residues before it; the germline J gene fills it in. Germline CDR1 reads SNHLY; CDR2 reads FYNNEI. V lost 6 bases to trimming and J lost 4 bases, with 13 bases between them. The CDR3 extends over 13 amino acids.

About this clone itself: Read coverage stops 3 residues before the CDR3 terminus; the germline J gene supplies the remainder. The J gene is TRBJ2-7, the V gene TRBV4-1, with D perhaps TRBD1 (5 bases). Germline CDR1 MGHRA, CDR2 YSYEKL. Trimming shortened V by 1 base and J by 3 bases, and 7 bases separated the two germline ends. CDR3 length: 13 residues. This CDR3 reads CASSQVQGYEQYF. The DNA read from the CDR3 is TGCGCCAGCAGCCAAGTTCAGGGCTACGAG.

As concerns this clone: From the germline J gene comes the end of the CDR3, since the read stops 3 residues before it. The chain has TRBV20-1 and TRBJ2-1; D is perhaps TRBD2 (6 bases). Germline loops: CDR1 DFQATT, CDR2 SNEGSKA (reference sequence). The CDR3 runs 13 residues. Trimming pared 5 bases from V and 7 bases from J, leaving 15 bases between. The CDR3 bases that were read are TGCAGTGCTCCGACTAGGGCCAGAAATGAG. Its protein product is CSAPTRARNE. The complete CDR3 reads CSAPTRARNEQFF.

The CDR3 reads CASTSWGGVLNTEAFF. The DNA read from the CDR3 is TGCGCCAGCACCTCTTGGGGGGGGGTCCTGAACACTGAA. This chain connects TRBV10-2 to TRBJ1-1; TRBD1 might be the D (5 bases). With the read ending 3 residues before the CDR3 end, the germline J gene is used to fill in that end. Germline V CDR1 and CDR2: WSHSY, SAAADI. CDR3 length: 16 amino acids. The germline V and J ends were trimmed by 7 bases and 0 bases, with 18 bases remaining between them.

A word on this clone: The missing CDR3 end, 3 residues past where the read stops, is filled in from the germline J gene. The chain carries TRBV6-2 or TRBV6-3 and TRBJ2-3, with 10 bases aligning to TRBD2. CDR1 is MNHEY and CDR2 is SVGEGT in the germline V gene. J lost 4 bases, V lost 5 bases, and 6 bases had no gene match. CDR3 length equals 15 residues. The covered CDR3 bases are TGTGCCAGCAGTGCCGGGACTAGCGTACCAGATACG. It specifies CASSAGTSVPDT. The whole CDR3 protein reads CASSAGTSVPDTQYF.

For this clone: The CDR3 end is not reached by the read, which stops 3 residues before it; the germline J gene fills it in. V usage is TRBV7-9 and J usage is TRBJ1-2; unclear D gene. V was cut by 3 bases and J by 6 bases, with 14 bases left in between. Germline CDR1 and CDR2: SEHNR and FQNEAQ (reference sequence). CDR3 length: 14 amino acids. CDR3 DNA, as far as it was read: TGTGCCAGCAGCTTTGGGCAGAGGAGGGATGGC. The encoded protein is CASSFGQRRDG. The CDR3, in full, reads CASSFGQRRDGYTF.

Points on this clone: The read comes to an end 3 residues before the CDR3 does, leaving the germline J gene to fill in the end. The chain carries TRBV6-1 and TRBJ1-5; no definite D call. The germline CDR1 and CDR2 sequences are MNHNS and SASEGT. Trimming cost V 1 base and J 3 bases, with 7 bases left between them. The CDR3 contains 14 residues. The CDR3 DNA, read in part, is TGTGCCAGCAGTGAAGGAGGGTACAATCAGCCC. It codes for CASSEGGYNQP. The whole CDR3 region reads CASSEGGYNQPQHF.

The sequenced part of the CDR3 DNA is TGTGCCAGCTCACCCCTCCCAGGAAGCAATCAGCCC. It yields the protein CASSPLPGSNQP. The whole CDR3 protein reads CASSPLPGSNQPQHF. V gene TRBV18 combines with J gene TRBJ1-5; D not resolved. The DNA ends 3 residues before the CDR3 does, and the rest of the CDR3 is filled in from the germline J gene. Trimming removed 3 bases at V and 1 base at J, with 10 bases between. From germline, CDR1 is KGHSH and CDR2 LQKENI. This CDR3 is 15 amino acids long.

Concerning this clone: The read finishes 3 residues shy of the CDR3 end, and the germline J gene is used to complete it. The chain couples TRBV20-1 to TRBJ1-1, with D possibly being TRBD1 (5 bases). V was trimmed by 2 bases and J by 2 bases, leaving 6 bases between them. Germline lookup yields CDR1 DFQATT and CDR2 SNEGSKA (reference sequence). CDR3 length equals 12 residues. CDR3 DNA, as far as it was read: TGCAGTGCTAGACAGGGTAACACTGAA. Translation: CSARQGNTE. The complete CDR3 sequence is CSARQGNTEAFF.

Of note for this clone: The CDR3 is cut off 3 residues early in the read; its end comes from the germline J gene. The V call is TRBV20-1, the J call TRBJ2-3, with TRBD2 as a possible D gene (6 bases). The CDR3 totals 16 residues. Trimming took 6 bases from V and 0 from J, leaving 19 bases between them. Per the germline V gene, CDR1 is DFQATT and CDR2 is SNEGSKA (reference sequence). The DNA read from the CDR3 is TGCAGTGCCCGGACCAGTGGCGGGGCTAGCACAGATACG. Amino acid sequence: CSARTSGGASTDT. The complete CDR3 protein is CSARTSGGASTDTQYF.

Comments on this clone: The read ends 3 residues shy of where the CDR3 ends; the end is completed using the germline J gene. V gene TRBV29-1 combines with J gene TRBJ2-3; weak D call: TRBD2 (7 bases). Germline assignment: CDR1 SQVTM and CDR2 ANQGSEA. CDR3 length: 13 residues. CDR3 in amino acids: CSVGRGGGSPQYF. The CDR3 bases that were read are TGCAGCGTTGGGCGCGGGGGCGGGAGCCCG.

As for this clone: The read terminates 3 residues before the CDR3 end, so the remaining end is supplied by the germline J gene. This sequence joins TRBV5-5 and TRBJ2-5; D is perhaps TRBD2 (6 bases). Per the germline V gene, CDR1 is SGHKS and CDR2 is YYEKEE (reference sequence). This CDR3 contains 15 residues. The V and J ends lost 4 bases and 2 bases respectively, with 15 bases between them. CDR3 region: CASSQATSRQETQYF. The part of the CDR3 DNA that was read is TGTGCCAGCAGCCAGGCTACTAGCCGTCAAGAGACC.

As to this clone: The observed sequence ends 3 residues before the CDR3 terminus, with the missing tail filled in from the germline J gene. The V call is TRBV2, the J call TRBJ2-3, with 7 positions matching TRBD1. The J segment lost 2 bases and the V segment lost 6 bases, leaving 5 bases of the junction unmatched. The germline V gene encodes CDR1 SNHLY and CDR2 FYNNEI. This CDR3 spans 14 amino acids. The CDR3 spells CASRGDSYTDTQYF. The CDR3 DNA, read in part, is TGTGCCAGCAGAGGGGACAGCTACACAGATACG.

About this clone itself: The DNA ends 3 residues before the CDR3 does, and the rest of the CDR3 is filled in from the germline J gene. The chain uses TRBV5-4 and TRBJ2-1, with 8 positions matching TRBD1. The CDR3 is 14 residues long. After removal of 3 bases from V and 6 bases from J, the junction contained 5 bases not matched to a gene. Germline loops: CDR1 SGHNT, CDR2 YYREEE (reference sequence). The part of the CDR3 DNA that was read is TGTGCCAGCAGCTCAGGACAGGGCCCCAATGAG. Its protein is CASSSGQGPNE. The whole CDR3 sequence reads CASSSGQGPNEQFF.

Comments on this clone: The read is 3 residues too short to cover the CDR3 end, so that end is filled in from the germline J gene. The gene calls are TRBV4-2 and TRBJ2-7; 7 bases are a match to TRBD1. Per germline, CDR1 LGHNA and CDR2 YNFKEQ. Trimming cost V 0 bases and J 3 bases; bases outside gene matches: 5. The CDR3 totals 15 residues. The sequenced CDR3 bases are TGTGCCAGCAGCCAAGATAAGGACAGGTTCTACGAG. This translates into CASSQDKDRFYE. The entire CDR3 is CASSQDKDRFYEQYF.

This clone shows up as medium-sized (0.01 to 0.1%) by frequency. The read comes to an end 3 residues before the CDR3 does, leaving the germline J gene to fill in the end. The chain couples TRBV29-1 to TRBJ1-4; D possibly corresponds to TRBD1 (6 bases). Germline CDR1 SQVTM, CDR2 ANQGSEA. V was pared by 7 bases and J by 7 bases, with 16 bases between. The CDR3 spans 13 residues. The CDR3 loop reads CSARATGREKLFF. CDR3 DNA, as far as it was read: TGCAGCGCCAGGGCCACAGGGCGTGAAAAA.

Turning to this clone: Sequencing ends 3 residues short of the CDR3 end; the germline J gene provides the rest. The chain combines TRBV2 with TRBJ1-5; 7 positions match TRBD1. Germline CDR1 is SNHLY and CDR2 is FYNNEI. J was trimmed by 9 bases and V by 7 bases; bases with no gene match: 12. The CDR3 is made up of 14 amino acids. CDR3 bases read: TGTGCCAGCACCGCAGGGACAGATATAGGGCCC. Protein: CASTAGTDIGP. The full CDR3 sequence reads CASTAGTDIGPQHF.

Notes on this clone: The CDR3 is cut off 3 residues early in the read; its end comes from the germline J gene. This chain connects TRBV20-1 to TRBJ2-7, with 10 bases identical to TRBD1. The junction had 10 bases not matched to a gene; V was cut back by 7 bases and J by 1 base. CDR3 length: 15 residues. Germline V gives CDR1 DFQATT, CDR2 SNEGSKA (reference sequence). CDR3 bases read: TGCAGTGGTACCTCTAGGGGACAGGGGTCCTACGAG. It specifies CSGTSRGQGSYE. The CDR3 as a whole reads CSGTSRGQGSYEQYF.

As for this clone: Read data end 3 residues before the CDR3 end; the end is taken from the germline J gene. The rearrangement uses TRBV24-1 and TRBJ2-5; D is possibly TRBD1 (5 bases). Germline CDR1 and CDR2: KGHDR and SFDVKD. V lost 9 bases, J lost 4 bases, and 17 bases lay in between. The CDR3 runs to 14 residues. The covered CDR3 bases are TGTGCCACCCAAGAAGGGGATCAGCGAGAGACC. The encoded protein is CATQEGDQRET. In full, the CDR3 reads CATQEGDQRETQYF.

The part of the CDR3 DNA that was read is TGTGCCAGCTCTAAAGGTCGGGCGGGAGCCTACAATGAG. Translating gives CASSKGRAGAYNE. The whole CDR3 sequence is CASSKGRAGAYNEQFF. The rearrangement uses TRBV2 and TRBJ2-1; TRBD2 aligns across 7 bases. The read ends 3 residues early relative to the CDR3; the germline J gene fills the gap. The V gene's germline CDR1 is SNHLY and CDR2 FYNNEI. The CDR3 runs 16 residues. V lost 8 bases and J lost 2; bases outside the gene matches: 12.

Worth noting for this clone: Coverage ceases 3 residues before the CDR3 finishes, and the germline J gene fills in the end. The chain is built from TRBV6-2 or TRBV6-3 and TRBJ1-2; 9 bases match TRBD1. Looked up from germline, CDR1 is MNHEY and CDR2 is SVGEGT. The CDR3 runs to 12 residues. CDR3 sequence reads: CASIADRGRYTF. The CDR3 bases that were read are TGTGCCAGCATCGCGGACAGGGGTCGC.

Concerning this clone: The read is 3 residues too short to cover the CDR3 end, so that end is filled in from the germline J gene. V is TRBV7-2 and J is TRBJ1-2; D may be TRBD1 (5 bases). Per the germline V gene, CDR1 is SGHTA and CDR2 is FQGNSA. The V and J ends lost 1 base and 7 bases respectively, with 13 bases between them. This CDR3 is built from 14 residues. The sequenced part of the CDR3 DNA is TGTGCCAGCAGCTTAGACGGGGGGGTTGGTGGC. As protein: CASSLDGGVGG. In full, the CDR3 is CASSLDGGVGGYTF.

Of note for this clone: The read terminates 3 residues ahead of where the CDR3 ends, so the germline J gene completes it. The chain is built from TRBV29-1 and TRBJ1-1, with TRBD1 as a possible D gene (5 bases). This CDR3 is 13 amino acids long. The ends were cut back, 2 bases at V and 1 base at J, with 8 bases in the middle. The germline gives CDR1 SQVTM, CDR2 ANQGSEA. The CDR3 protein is CSVEKQENTEAFF. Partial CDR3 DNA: TGCAGCGTTGAAAAACAGGAGAACACTGAA.

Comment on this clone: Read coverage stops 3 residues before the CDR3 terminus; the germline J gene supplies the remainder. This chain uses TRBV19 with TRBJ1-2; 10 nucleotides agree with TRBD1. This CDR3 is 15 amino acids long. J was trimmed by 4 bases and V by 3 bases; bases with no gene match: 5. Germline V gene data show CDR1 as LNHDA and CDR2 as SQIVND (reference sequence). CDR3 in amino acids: CASSIQGQGRYGYTF. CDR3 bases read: TGTGCCAGTAGTATTCAGGGACAGGGGCGCTATGGC.

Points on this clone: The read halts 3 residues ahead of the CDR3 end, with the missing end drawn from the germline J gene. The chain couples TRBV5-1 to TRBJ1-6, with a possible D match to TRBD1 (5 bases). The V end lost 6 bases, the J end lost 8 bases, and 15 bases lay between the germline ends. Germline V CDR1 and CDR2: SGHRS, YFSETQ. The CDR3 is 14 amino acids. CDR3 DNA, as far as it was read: TGCGCCAGCAAAAGCGACAGTAGTTATTCACCC. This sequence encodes CASKSDSSYSP. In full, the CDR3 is CASKSDSSYSPLHF.

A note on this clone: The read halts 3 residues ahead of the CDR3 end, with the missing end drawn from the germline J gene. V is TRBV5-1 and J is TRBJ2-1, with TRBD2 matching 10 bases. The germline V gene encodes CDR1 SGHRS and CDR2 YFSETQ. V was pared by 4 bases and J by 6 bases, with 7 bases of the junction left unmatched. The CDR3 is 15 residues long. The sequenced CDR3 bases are TGCGCCAGCAGCCAAGGACTAGCGGCACCCAATGAG. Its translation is CASSQGLAAPNE. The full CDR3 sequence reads CASSQGLAAPNEQFF.

Incomplete CDR3 DNA: TGTGCCAGCAGTGAACAGGGGGCCACAGATACG. Amino acids: CASSEQGATDT. From start to end, the CDR3 is CASSEQGATDTQYF. The chain recombines TRBV2 with TRBJ2-3, with TRBD1 matching over 8 bases. Coverage ceases 3 residues before the CDR3 finishes, and the germline J gene fills in the end. The trim removed 2 bases at V and 2 bases at J, leaving 0 bases unmatched. The CDR3 has 14 residues. The germline gives CDR1 SNHLY, CDR2 FYNNEI.